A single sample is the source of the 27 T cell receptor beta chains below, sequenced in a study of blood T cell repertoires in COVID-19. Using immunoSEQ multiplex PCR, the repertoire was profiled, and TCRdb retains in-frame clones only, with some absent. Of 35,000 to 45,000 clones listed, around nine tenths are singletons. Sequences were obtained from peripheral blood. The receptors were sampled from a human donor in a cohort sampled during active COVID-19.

The CDR3 DNA sequence: TGTGCCAGTAGCCAAACAGGGGGCGCGTACAATGAGCAGTTCTTC. Amino acids: CASSQTGGAYNEQFF. The V and J genes are TRBV19 and TRBJ2-1, with 9 positions matching TRBD1. The CDR3 runs 15 residues. CDR1 is LNHDA, CDR2 SQIVND, per germline (reference sequence). The trim removed 6 bases at V and 4 bases at J, leaving 7 bases unmatched.

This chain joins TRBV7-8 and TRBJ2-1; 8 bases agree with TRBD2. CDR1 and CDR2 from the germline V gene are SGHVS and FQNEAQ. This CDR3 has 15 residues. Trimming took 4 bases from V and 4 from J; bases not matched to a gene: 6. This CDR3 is CASSYLSGGYNEQFF. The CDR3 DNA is TGTGCCAGCAGCTATCTAAGCGGGGGTTACAATGAGCAGTTCTTC.

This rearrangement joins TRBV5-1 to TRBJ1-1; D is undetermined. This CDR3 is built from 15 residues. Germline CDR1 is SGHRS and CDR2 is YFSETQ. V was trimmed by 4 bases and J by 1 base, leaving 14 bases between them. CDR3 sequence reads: CASSQNTGRNTEAFF. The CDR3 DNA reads TGCGCCAGCAGCCAGAATACCGGGAGGAACACTGAAGCTTTCTTT.

As DNA, the CDR3 is TGTGCCAGCAGTCTAAACAGGTTTAATTCACCCCTCCACTTT. It yields the protein CASSLNRFNSPLHF. This chain connects TRBV2 to TRBJ1-6, with a weak D call TRBD1 (5 bases). V lost 5 bases, J lost 6 bases, and 11 bases lay in between. Germline V gives CDR1 SNHLY, CDR2 FYNNEI. This CDR3 region has 14 residues.

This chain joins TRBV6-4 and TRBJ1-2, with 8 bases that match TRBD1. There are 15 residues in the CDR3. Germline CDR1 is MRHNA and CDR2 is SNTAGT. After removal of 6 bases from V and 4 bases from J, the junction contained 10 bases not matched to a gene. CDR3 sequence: CASRATPGGGYGYTF. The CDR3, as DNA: TGTGCCAGCAGGGCCACCCCAGGGGGCGGCTATGGCTACACCTTC.

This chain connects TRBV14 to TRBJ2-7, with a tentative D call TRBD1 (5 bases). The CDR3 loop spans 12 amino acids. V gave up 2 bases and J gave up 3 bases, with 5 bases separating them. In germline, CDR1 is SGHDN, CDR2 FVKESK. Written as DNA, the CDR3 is TGTGCCAGCAGCCAACAGGGCTACGAGCAGTACTTC. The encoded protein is CASSQQGYEQYF. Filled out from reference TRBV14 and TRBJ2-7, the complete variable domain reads EAGVTQFPSHSVIEKGQTVTLRCDPISGHDNLYWYRRVMGKEIKFLLHFVKESKQDESGMPNNRFLAERTGGTYSTLKVQPAELEDSGVYFCASSQQGYEQYFGPGTRLTVT.

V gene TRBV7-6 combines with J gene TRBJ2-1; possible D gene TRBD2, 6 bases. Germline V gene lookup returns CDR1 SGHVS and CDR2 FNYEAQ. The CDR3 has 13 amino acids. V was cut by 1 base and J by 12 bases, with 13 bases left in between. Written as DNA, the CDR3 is TGTGCCAGCAGCTTAGAGGAGGGCCCCTGGCAGTTCTTC. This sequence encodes CASSLEEGPWQFF.

In nucleotides, the CDR3 is TGTGCCAGCAGTTTAGCGCAGGGCCCCCAGCCCCAGCATTTT. It codes for CASSLAQGPQPQHF. The V gene is TRBV28, the J gene TRBJ1-5; the D gene is possibly TRBD1 (5 bases). Deletions cut 2 bases from V and 7 bases from J, with 12 bases between. Germline V CDR1 and CDR2: MDHEN, SYDVKM. The CDR3 is made up of 14 amino acids.

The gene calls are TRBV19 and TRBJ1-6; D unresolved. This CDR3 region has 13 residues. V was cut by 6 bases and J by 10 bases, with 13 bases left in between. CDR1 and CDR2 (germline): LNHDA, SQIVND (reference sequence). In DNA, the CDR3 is TGTGCCAGTAGGAAAGCTCCACGGTCACCCCTCCACTTT. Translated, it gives CASRKAPRSPLHF.

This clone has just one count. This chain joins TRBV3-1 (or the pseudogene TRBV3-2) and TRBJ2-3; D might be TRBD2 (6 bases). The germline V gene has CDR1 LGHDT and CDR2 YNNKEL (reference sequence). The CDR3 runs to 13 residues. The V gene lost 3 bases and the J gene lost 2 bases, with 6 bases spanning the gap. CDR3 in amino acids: CASSQGLTDTQYF. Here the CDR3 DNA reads TGTGCCAGCAGCCAGGGACTCACAGATACGCAGTATTTT.

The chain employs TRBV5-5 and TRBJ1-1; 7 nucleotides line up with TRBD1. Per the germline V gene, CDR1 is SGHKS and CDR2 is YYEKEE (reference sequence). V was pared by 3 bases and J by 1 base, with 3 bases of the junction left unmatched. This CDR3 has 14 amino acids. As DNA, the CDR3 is TGTGCCAGCAGCTCGCGGACAGGGAACACTGAAGCTTTCTTT. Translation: CASSSRTGNTEAFF.

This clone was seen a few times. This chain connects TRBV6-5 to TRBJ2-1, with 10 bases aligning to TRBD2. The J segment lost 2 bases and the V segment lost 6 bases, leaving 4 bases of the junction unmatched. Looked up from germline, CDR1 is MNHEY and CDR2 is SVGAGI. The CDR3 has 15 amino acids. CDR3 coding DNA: TGTGCCAGCAGACCCAGCGGGGGGGCCTACAATGAGCAGTTCTTC. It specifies CASRPSGGAYNEQFF.

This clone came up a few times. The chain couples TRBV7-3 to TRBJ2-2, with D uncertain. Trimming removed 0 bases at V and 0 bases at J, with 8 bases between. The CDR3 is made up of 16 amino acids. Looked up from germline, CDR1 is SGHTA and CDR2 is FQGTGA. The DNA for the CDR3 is TGTGCCAGCAGCTTAACCCCAGATACGAACACCGGGGAGCTGTTTTTT. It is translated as CASSLTPDTNTGELFF. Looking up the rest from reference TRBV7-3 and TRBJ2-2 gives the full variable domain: GAGVSQTPSNKVTEKGKYVELRCDPISGHTALYWYRQSLGQGPEFLIYFQGTGAADDSGLPNDRFFAVRPEGSVSTLKIQRTERGDSAVYLCASSLTPDTNTGELFFGEGSRLTVL.

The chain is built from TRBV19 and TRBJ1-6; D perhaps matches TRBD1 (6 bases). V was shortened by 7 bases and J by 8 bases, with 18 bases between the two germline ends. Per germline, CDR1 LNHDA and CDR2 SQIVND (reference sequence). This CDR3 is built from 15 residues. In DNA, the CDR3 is TGTGCCAGTACGGTGACAGGAAAAGCCTATTCACCCCTCCACTTT. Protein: CASTVTGKAYSPLHF.

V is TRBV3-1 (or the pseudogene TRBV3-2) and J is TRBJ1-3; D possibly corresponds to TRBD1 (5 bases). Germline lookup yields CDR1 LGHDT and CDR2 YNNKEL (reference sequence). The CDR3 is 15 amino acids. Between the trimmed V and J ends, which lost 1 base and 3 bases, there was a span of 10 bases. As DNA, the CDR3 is TGTGCCAGCAGCCAAGGGGGGGGACTTGGAAACACCATATATTTT. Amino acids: CASSQGGGLGNTIYF.

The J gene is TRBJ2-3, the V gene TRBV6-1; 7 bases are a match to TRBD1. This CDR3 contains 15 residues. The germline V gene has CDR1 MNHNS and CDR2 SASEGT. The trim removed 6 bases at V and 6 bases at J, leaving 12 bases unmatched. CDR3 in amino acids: CASRPTGVVWDTQYF. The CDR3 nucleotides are TGTGCCAGCAGACCTACAGGGGTGGTATGGGATACGCAGTATTTT.

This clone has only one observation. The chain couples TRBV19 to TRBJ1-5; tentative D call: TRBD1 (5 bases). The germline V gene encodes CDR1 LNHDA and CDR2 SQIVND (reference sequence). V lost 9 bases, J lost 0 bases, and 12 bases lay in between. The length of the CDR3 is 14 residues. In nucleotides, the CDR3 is TGTGCCAGCACAGACAGACTTAGCAATCAGCCCCAGCATTTT. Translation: CASTDRLSNQPQHF.

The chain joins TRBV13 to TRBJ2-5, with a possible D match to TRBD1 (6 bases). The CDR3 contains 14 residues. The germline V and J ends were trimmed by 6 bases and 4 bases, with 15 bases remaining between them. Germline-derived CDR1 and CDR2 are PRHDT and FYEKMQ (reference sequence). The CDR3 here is CASSDSRGRETQYF. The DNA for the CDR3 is TGTGCCAGCAGTGATAGCAGGGGTCGAGAGACCCAGTACTTC.

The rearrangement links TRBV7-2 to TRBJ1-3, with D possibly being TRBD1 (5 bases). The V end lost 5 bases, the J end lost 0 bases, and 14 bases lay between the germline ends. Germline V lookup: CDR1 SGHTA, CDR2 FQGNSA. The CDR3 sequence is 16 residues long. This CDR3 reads CASSTGHSSSGNTIYF. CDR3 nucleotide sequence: TGTGCCAGCAGCACCGGACACTCCAGCTCTGGAAACACCATATATTTT.

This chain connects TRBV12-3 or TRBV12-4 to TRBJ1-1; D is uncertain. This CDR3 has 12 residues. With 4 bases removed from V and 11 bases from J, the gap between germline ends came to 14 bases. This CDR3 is CASSSTELVAFF. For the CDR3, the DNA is TGTGCCAGCAGTTCCACCGAGCTAGTCGCTTTCTTT.

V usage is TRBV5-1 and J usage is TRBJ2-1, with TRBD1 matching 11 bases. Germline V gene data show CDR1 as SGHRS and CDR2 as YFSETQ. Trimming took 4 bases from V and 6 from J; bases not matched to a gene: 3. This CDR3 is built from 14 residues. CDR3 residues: CASSIGTGGNEQFF. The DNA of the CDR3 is TGCGCCAGCAGCATCGGGACAGGGGGCAATGAGCAGTTCTTC.

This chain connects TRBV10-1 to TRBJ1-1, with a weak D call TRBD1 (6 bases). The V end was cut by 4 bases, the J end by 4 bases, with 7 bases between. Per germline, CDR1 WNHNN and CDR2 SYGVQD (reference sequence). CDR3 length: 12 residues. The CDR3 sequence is CASSGDTTEAFF. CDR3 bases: TGCGCCAGCAGTGGGGACACCACTGAAGCTTTCTTT.

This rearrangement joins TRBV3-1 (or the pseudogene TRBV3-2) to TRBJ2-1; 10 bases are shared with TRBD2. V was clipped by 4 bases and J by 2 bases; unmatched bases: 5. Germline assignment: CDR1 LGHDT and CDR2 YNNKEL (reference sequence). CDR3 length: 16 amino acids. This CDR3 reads CASSLAGGLAYNEQFF. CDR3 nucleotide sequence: TGTGCCAGCAGCCTAGCGGGGGGCCTTGCCTACAATGAGCAGTTCTTC.

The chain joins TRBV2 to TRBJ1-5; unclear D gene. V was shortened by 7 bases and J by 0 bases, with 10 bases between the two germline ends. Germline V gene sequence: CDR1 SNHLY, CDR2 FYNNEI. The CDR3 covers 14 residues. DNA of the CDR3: TGTGCCAGCACGCGGGTCTATAGCAATCAGCCCCAGCATTTT. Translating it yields CASTRVYSNQPQHF. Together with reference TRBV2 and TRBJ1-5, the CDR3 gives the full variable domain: EPEVTQTPSHQVTQMGQEVILRCVPISNHLYFYWYRQILGQKVEFLVSFYNNEISEKSEIFDDQFSVERPDGSNFTLKIRSTKLEDSAMYFCASTRVYSNQPQHFGDGTRLSIL.

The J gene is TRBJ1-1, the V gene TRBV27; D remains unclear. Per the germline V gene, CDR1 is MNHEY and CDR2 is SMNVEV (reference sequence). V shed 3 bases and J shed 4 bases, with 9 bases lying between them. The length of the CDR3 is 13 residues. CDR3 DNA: TGTGCCAGCAGTTTGCCAGGAATCACTGAAGCTTTCTTT. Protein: CASSLPGITEAFF.

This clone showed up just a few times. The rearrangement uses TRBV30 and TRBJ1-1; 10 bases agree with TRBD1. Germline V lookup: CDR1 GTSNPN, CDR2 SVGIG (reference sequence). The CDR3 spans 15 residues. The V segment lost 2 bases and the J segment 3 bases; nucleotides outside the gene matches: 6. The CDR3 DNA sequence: TGTGCCTGGAGTCCTGGGACAGGGGCGGACACTGAAGCTTTCTTT. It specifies CAWSPGTGADTEAFF. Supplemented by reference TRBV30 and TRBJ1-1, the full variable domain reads SQTIHQWPATLVQPVGSPLSLECTVEGTSNPNLYWYRQAAGRGLQLLFYSVGIGQISSEVPQNLSASRPQDRQFILSSKKLLLSDSGFYLCAWSPGTGADTEAFFGQGTRLTVV.

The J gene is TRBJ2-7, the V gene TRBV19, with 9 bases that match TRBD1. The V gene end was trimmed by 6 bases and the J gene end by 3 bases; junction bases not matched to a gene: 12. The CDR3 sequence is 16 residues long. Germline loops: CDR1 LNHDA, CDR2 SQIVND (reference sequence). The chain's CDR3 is CASSRFGTGINYEQYF. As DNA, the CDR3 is TGTGCCAGTAGCCGCTTTGGGACAGGGATAAACTACGAGCAGTACTTC.